This T cell receptor beta chain was documented in a study of shared clonotypes between healthy human individuals. The method was immunoSEQ multiplex PCR; TCRdb's version includes in-frame clones alone and lacks a portion of them. The sample yields approximately 1,500,000 clones, 95% to 99% seen once. Notes on the study in general: Among non-shared clonotypes, generation probabilities were lower than among those shared by all four donors.

Notes on this clone: What it recognizes is unknown.

The CDR3 spans 13 residues. V was clipped by 4 bases and J by 5 bases; unmatched bases: 4. In germline, CDR1 is SNHLY, CDR2 FYNNEI. Sequencing used naive CD4+ T cells sorted from blood. Noted subset: CD45RA+ positively selected. This clonotype originated in a man aged 30 to 39 in good health. The rearrangement links TRBV2 to TRBJ2-7; the match to TRBD2 covers 8 bases. For the CDR3, the DNA is TGTGCCAGCAGTGTGGTAGCGGGACACGAGCAGTACTTC. Protein: CASSVVAGHEQYF.